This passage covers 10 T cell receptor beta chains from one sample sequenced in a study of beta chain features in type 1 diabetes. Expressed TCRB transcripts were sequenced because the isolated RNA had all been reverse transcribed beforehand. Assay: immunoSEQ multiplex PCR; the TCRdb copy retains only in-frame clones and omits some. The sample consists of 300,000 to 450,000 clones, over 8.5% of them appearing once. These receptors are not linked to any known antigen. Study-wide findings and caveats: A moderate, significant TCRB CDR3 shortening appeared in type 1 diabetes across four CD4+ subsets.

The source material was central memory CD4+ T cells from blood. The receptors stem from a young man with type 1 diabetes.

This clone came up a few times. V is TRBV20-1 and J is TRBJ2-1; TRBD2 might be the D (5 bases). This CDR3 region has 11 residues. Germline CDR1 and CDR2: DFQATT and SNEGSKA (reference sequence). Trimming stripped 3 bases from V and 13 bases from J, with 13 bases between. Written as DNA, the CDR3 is TGCAGTGCTAGGGGGAGTCTAGATCAGTTCTTC. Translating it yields CSARGSLDQFF.

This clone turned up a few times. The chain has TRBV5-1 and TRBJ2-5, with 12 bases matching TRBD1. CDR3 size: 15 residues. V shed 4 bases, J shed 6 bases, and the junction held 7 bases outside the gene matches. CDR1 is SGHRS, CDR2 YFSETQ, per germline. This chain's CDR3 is CASSDMGQGAQTQYF. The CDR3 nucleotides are TGCGCCAGCAGCGACATGGGACAGGGGGCACAGACCCAGTACTTC.

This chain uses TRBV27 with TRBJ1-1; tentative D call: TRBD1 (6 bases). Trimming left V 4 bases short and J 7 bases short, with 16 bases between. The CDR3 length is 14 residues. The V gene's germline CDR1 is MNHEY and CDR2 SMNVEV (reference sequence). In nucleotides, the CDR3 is TGTGCCAGCAGTTCGTTAACAGGGAGGAATGAAGCTTTCTTT. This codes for CASSSLTGRNEAFF.

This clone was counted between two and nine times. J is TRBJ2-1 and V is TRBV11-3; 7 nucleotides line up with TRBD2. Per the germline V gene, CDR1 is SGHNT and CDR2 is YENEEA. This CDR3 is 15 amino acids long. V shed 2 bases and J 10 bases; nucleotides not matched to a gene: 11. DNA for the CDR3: TGTGCCAGCAGCTTAACTAGCGAATCAATAATCGAGCAGTTCTTC. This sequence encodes CASSLTSESIIEQFF.

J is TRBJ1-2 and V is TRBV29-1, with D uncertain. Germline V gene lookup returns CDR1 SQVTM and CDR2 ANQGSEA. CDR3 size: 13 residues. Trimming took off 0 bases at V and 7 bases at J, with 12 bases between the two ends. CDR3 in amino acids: CSVEDPGTLGYTF. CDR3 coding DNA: TGCAGCGTTGAAGATCCCGGTACCCTTGGCTACACCTTC.

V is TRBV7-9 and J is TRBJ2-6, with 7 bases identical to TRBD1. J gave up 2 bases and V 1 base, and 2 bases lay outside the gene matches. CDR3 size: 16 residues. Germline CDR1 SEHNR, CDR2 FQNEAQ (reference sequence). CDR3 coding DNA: TGTGCCAGCAGCTTAGGAGGGGGCGCTGGGGCCAACGTCCTGACTTTC. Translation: CASSLGGGAGANVLTF.

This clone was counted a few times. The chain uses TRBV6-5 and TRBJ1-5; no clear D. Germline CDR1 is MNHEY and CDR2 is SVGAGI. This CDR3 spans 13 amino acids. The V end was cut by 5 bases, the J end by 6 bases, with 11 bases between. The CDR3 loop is CASSVLEGQPQHF. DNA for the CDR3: TGTGCCAGCAGTGTACTGGAGGGTCAGCCCCAGCATTTT.

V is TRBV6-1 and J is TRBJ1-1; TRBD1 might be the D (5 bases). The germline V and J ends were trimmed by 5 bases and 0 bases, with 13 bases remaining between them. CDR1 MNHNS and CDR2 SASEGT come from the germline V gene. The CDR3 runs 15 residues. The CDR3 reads CASSTTGTVNTEAFF. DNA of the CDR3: TGTGCCAGCAGTACCACCGGGACGGTGAACACTGAAGCTTTCTTT.

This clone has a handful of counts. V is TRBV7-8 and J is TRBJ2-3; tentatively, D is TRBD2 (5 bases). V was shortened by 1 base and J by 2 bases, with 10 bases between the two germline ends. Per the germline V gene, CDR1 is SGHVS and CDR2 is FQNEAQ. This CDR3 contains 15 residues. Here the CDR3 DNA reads TGTGCCAGCAGCTTAGGTCTCGGACTCACAGATACGCAGTATTTT. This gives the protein CASSLGLGLTDTQYF.

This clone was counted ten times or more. The CDR3 DNA follows: TGTGCCAGCAGCCCCGGGGCAGCCAGCTCCTACAATGAGCAGTTCTTC. Translation gives CASSPGAASSYNEQFF. V usage is TRBV9 and J usage is TRBJ2-1, with D possibly called TRBD1 or TRBD2 (5 bases each). The CDR3 is made up of 16 amino acids. The ends were cut back, 4 bases at V and 0 bases at J, with 14 bases in the middle. Per the germline V gene, CDR1 is SGDLS and CDR2 is YYNGEE.